The source of this T cell receptor (beta chain) is a study of T-cell memory formation after mild COVID-19. On this clonotype: The antigen is not known.

In TCRdb, the 5' RACE reads were re-called with MiXCR into one record per CDR3 protein. The repertoire holds over 250,000 distinct CDR3 sequences, more than 15% seen once, with around a fifth in the top ten. Study-wide results and caveats: Second-wave clones that peaked on day 37 lacked confirmed SARS-CoV-2 specificity. Clones that contracted from day 15 to 85 were balanced CD4/CD8, while later expanders leaned CD4+. There were some responding clones in pre-infection memory, which suggested that cross-reactive memory had joined.

Specimen: PBMCs or a T cell subset sorted from them (not recorded which). This TCR came from a man between 18 and 35 years old who had mild COVID-19 (a few samples of this study predate the infection). Cell type and time point are not known.

For the CDR3, the DNA is TGTGCCAGCAGCCCATCAAGCGGGGGGCTTTCTGGGGAGCTGTTTTTT. This codes for CASSPSSGGLSGELFF. This chain joins TRBV7-6 and TRBJ2-2; 9 bases are a match to TRBD2. Trimming cost V 5 bases and J 8 bases; bases outside gene matches: 12. The CDR3 has 16 residues. Germline V gene data show CDR1 as SGHVS and CDR2 as FNYEAQ.